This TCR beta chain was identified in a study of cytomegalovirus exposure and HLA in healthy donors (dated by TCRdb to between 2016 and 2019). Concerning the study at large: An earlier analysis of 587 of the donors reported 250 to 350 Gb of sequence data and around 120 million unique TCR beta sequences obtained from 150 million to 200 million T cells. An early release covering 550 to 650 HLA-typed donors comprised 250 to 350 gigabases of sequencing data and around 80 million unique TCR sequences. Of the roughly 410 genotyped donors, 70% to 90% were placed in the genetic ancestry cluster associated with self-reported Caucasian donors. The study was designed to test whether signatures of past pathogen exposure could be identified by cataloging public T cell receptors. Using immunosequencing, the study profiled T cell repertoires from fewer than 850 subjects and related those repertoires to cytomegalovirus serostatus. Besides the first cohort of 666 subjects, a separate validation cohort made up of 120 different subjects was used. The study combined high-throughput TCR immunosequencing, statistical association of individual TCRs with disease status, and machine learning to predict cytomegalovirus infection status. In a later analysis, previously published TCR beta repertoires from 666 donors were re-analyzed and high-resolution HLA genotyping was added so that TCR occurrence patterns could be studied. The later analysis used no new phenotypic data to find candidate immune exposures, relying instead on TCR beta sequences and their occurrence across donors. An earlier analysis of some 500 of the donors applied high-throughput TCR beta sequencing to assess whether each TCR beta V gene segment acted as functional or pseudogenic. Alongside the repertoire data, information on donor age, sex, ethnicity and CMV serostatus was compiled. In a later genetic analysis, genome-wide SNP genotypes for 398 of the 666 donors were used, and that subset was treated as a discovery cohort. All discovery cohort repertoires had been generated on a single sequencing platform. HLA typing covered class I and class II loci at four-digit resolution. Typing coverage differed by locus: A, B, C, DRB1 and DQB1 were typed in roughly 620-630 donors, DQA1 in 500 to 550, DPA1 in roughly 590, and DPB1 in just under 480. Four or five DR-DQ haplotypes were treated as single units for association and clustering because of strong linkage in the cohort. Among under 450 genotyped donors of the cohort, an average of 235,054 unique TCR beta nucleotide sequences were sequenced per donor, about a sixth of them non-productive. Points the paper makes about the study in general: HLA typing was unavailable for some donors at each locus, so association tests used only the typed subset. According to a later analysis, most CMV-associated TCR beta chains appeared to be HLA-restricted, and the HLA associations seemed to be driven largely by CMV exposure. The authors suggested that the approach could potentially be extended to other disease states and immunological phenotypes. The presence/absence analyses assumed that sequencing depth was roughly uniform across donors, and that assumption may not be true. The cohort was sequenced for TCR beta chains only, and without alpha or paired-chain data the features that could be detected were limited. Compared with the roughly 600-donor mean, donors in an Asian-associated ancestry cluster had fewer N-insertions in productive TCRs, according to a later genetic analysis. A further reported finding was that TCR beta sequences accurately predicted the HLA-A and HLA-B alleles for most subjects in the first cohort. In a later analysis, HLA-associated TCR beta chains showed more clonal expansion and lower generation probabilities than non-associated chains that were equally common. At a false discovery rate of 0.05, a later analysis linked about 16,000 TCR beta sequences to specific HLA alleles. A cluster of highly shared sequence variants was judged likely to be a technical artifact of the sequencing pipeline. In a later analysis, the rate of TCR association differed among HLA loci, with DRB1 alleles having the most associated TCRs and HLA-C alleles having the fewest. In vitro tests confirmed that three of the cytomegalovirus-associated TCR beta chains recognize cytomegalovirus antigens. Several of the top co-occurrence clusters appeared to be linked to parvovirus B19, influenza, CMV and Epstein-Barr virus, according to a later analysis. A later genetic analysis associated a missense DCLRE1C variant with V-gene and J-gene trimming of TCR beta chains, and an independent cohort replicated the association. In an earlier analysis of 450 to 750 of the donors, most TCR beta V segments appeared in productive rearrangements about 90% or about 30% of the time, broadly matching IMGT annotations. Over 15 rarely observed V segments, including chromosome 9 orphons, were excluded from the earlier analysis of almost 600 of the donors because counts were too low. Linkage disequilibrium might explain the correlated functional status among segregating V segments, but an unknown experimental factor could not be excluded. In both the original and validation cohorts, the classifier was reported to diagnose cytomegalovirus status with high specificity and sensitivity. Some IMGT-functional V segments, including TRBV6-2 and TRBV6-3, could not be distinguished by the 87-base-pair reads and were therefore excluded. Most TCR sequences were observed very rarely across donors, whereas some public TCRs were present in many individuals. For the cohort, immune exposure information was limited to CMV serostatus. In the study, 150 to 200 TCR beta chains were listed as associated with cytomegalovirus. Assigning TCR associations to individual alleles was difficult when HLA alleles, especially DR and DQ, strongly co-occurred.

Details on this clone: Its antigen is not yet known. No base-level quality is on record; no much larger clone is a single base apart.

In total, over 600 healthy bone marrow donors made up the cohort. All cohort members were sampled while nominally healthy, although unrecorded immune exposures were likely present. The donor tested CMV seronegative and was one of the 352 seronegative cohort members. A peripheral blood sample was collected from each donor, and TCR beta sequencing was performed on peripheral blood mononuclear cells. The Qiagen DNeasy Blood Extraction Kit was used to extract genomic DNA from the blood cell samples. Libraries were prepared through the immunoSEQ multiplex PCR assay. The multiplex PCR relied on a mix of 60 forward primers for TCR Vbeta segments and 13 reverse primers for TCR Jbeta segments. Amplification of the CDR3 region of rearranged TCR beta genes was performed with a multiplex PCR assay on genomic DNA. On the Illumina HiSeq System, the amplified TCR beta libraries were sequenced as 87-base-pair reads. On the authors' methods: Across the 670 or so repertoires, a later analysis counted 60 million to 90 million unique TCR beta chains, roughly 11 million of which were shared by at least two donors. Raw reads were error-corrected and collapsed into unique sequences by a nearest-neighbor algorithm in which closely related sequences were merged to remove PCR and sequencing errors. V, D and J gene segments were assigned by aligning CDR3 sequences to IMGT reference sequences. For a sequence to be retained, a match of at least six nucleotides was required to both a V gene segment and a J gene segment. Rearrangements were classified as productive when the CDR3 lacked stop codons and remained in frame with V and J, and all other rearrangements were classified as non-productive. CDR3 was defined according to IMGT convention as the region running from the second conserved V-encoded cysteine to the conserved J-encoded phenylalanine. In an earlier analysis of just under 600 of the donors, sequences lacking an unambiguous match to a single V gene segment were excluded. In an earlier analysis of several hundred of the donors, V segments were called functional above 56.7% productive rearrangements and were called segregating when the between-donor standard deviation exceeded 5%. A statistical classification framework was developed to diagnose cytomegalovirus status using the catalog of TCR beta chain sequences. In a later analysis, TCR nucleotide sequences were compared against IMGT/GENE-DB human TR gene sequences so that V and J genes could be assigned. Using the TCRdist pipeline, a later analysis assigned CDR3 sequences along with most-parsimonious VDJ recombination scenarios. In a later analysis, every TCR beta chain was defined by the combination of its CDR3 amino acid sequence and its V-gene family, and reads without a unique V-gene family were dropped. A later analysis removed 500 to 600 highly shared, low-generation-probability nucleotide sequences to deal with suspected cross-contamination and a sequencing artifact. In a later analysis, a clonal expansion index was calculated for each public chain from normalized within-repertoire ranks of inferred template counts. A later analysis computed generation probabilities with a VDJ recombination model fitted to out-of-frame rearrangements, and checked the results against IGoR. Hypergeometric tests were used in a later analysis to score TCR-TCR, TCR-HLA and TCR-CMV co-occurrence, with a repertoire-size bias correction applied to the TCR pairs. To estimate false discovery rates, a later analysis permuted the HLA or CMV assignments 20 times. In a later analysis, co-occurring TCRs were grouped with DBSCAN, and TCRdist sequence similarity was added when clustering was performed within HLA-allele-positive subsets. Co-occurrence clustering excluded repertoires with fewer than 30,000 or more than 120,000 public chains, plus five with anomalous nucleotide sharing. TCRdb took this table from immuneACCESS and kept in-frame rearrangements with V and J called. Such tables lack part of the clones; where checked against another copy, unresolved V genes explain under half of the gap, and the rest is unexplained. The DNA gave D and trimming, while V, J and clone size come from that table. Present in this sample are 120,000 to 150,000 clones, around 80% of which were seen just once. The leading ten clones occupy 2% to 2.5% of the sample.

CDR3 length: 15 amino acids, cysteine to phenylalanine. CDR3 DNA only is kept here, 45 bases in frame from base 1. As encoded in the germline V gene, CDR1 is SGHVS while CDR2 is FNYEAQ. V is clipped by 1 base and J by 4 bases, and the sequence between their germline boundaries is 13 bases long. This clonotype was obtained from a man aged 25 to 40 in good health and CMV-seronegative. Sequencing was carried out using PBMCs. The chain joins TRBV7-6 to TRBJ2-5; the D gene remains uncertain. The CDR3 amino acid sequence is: CASSLVVQVGETQYF. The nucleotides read TGTGCCAGCAGCTTAGTGGTCCAGGTCGGAGAGACCCAGTACTTC.